Below, 14 T cell receptor beta chains from the same sample are listed, as sequenced in a study of human T cells and chemical hapten exposure. Described time point: pre-sensitization, week 0. The sample's treatment: therapeutic diphenylcyclopropenone sensitization with weekly scalp DPC. Each CDR3 protein is one row after TCRdb ran MiXCR on the RACE reads. The table shows 250,000 or so distinct CDR3 sequences, with about 9% occurring only once. The specimen comprised whole blood, sampled in connection with sensitization to the hapten diphenylcyclopropenone (DPC). The origin of the receptors is a woman in her thirties or forties with alopecia areata. Some clones in this sample may be carry-over from other donors' samples.

The chain carries TRBV11-1 and TRBJ2-6; possibly TRBD1 for D (6 bases). The CDR3 totals 17 residues. The V end was cut by 5 bases, the J end by 0 bases, with 14 bases between. Looked up from germline, CDR1 is SGHAT and CDR2 is FQDESV (reference sequence). CDR3 coding DNA: TGTGCCAGCAGCCCGCCGACAGGAAACTCTGGGGCCAACGTCCTGACTTTC. It is translated as CASSPPTGNSGANVLTF.

The rearrangement links TRBV28 to TRBJ2-1; D uncertain. CDR3 length equals 13 residues. CDR1 is MDHEN, CDR2 SYDVKM, per germline. V was cut by 5 bases and J by 8 bases, with 13 bases left in between. The CDR3 protein is CASSLPNYYEQFF. In DNA, the CDR3 is TGTGCCAGCAGTCTCCCCAATTACTATGAGCAGTTCTTC.

The CDR3 here is CASSSTIARSGRANTGELFF. CDR3 nucleotides: TGTGCCAGCAGCTCCACGATAGCCAGAAGCGGGAGGGCGAACACCGGGGAGCTGTTTTTT. J is TRBJ2-2 and V is TRBV7-6; TRBD2 matches 10 bases. V lost 4 bases and J lost 0; bases outside the gene matches: 14. Looked up from germline, CDR1 is SGHVS and CDR2 is FNYEAQ. CDR3 length equals 20 residues.

This clonotype has only a few counts. V usage is TRBV5-6 and J usage is TRBJ1-2; D possibly corresponds to TRBD1 (5 bases). V was trimmed by 5 bases and J by 2 bases, leaving 19 bases between them. Germline V CDR1 and CDR2: SGHDT, YYEEEE. This CDR3 region has 16 residues. The CDR3 sequence: CASSLRVAMRNYGYTF. The CDR3 bases are TGTGCCAGCAGTCTCAGGGTCGCTATGAGGAACTATGGCTACACCTTC.

The chain links TRBV7-9 to TRBJ2-3; maybe TRBD2 (6 bases). Germline V CDR1 and CDR2: SEHNR, FQNEAQ (reference sequence). This CDR3 region has 10 residues. The germline V and J ends were trimmed by 8 bases and 9 bases, with 9 bases remaining between them. CDR3 coding DNA: TGTGCCAGCGGCGGGGCAACGCAGTATTTT. This sequence encodes CASGGATQYF. The full variable domain, its missing parts supplied by reference TRBV7-9 and TRBJ2-3, is DTGVSQNPRHKITKRGQNVTFRCDPISEHNRLYWYRQTLGQGPEFLTYFQNEAQLEKSRLLSDRFSAERPKGSFSTLEIQRTEQGDSAMYLCASGGATQYFGPGTRLTVL.

This clonotype was observed a handful of times. The chain links TRBV6-2 or TRBV6-3 to TRBJ2-7, with 14 bases aligning to TRBD2. Germline CDR1 and CDR2: MNHEY and SVGEGT. CDR3 length: 17 amino acids. J lost 2 bases, V lost 5 bases, and 8 bases had no gene match. CDR3 loop: CASSHPGLAGVPYEQYF. The CDR3 region has the DNA TGTGCCAGCAGTCACCCGGGACTAGCGGGAGTTCCCTACGAGCAGTACTTC.

This clonotype was counted between two and nine times. J is TRBJ2-1 and V is TRBV28, with D hard to call. The V gene's germline CDR1 is MDHEN and CDR2 SYDVKM. The CDR3 runs to 13 residues. V was clipped by 7 bases and J by 12 bases, with 19 bases between them. DNA for the CDR3: TGTGCCAGCACTCTAGAACCCTGGAGAGCGCAGTTCTTC. It yields the protein CASTLEPWRAQFF. The entire variable domain, with the rest obtained from reference TRBV28 and TRBJ2-1, is as follows: DVKVTQSSRYLVKRTGEKVFLECVQDMDHENMFWYRQDPGLGLRLIYFSYDVKMKEKGDIPEGYSVSREKKERFSLILESASTNQTSMYLCASTLEPWRAQFFGPGTRLTVL.

This clonotype was detected many times. The chain links TRBV29-1 to TRBJ2-5, with unresolved D. Germline lookup yields CDR1 SQVTM and CDR2 ANQGSEA. V was shortened by 6 bases and J by 5 bases, with 7 bases between the two germline ends. CDR3 size: 10 residues. CDR3 coding DNA: TGCAGCGTCGCGTTGGAGACCCAGTACTTC. Amino acids: CSVALETQYF.

In its sample, this clonotype was seen many times. The chain links TRBV5-1 to TRBJ2-7; perhaps TRBD2 as D (5 bases). The CDR3 totals 14 residues. With 0 bases removed from V and 4 bases from J, the gap between germline ends came to 11 bases. Germline CDR1 SGHRS, CDR2 YFSETQ. Written as DNA, the CDR3 is TGCGCCAGCAGCTTGGGTAGCGACCTATACGAGCAGTACTTC. This encodes CASSLGSDLYEQYF.

This clonotype was seen a few times. J is TRBJ1-3 and V is TRBV4-1; D unresolved. Germline CDR1 MGHRA, CDR2 YSYEKL. Trimming shortened V by 1 base and J by 10 bases, and 11 bases separated the two germline ends. The CDR3 is 13 residues long. The CDR3 sequence is CASSQVPQGTIYF. DNA of the CDR3: TGCGCCAGCAGCCAAGTACCCCAAGGGACCATATATTTT.

This clonotype turned up a few times. The chain links TRBV24-1 to TRBJ2-5; TRBD1 aligns across 7 bases. Germline CDR1 KGHDR, CDR2 SFDVKD. J was trimmed by 1 base and V by 3 bases; bases with no gene match: 7. The CDR3 has 16 residues. CDR3 DNA: TGTGCCACCAGTGATGTGACAGGGAATCCCCAAGAGACCCAGTACTTC. Encoded protein: CATSDVTGNPQETQYF.

This clonotype was seen more than once but under ten times. The chain recombines TRBV5-4 with TRBJ1-1; D gene unclear. There are 16 residues in the CDR3. Deletions cut 0 bases from V and 5 bases from J, with 17 bases between. The germline gives CDR1 SGHNT, CDR2 YYREEE (reference sequence). The CDR3 DNA reads TGTGCCAGCAGCTTGGACCGGGTCCAGCGTGGGACTGAAGCTTTCTTT. It codes for CASSLDRVQRGTEAFF.

The chain combines TRBV4-1 with TRBJ2-1; 7 nucleotides line up with TRBD2. The CDR3 has 15 amino acids. Germline trimming cut 4 bases from V and 4 bases from J; bases unmatched to any gene: 7. Germline V CDR1 and CDR2: MGHRA, YSYEKL. CDR3 loop: CASSPELATYNEQFF. CDR3 in DNA: TGCGCCAGCAGCCCAGAACTAGCGACTTACAATGAGCAGTTCTTC.

In nucleotides, the CDR3 is TGTGCCAGCAGCCCACAGGGCTTGACGCAGTATTTT. Translation gives CASSPQGLTQYF. The V gene is TRBV7-8, the J gene TRBJ2-3, with D perhaps matching TRBD1 (6 bases). V lost 5 bases, J lost 9 bases, and 12 bases lay in between. The germline V gene encodes CDR1 SGHVS and CDR2 FQNEAQ. The CDR3 totals 12 residues.